This is a list of T cell receptor beta chains from one sample in a study of blood T cells in healthy people across ages. TCRdb re-analysed the 5' RACE reads in MiXCR, keeping a single row per CDR3 protein. The sample gives approximately 2,000,000 distinct CDR3 sequences, 35% to 50% of which show up once; more than 20% is in the top ten. Sequencing was done on a sample of blood. The receptors come from a human donor in good health. CDR3s include the opening cysteine and the closing phenylalanine or tryptophan. The D gene is left open where the match is weak. Clone size is given for some rows only: seen once, a few or many times, or a class if the clone is expanded.

clone size	J gene	V gene	D gene	CDR3 DNA	CDR3 protein
few	TRBJ2-1	TRBV29-1	-	TGCAGCGTTCTACTAGAGAATGAGCAGTTCTTC	CSVLLENEQFF
-	TRBJ1-2	TRBV6-6	-	TGTGCCAGCAGTTACGGCCCCTGGGACGGATCCTATGGCTACACCTTC	CASSYGPWDGSYGYTF
-	TRBJ1-2	TRBV20-1	-	TGCAGTGCTAGATCCTCAGAGCGAGATAACTATGGCTACACCTTC	CSARSSERDNYGYTF
few	TRBJ2-1	TRBV5-6	-	TGTGCCAGCAGCGGCGGAGGGATAAGAGCCTACAATGAGCAGTTCTTC	CASSGGGIRAYNEQFF
few	TRBJ2-5	TRBV5-1	-	TGCGCCAGCAGCCCGGCAGGGGTGGCGGGAGAGACCCAGTACTTC	CASSPAGVAGETQYF
few	TRBJ2-5	TRBV6-5	TRBD1	TGTGCCAGCAGAAGACCAGGGGGGACCCAGTACTTC	CASRRPGGTQYF
-	TRBJ2-7	TRBV7-2	TRBD2	TGTGCCAACAGCTTGGGGGGGGGACTCGAGCAGTACTTC	CANSLGGGLEQYF
few	TRBJ1-6	TRBV12-3/TRBV12-4	-	TGTGCCAGCAGTTTATCGGGGGCTTGGTCACCCCTCCACTTT	CASSLSGAWSPLHF
few	TRBJ2-5	TRBV11-2	TRBD2	TGTGCTAACAGCTTAGGACTAGCGGGGAGAGAGACCCAGTACTTC	CANSLGLAGRETQYF
-	TRBJ1-1	TRBV12-5	-	TGTGCTAGTGGTCTTCCGGTAACTGAAGCTTTCTTT	CASGLPVTEAFF
-	TRBJ2-6	TRBV7-3	-	TGTGCCAGCAGCTTAACATCTGGGATTGGGGCCAACGTCCTGACTTTC	CASSLTSGIGANVLTF
-	TRBJ2-5	TRBV9	-	TGTGCCAGCAGCGTAGGGGTCCGGGGCATCCAAGAGACCCAGTACTTC	CASSVGVRGIQETQYF
-	TRBJ1-1	TRBV4-1	-	TGCGCCAGCAGCCAAGAGGAAGGATACACTGAAGCTTTCTTT	CASSQEEGYTEAFF
-	TRBJ1-5	TRBV15	-	TGTGCCACCAGCAGAGATAGATTAGGGCAGCCCCAGCATTTT	CATSRDRLGQPQHF
few	TRBJ2-7	TRBV3-1	-	TGTGCCAGCAGCGGACTGTCACCCCGTGTGTACTTC	CASSGLSPRVYF
-	TRBJ1-1	TRBV4-3	TRBD1	TGCGCCAGCAGCCAAGATACTCAGGGGGGTCGAACTGAAGCTTTCTTT	CASSQDTQGGRTEAFF
many	TRBJ1-2	TRBV7-9	-	TGTGCCAGCAGCTTAGCACCCGTAGGCAACATCTATGGCTACACCTTC	CASSLAPVGNIYGYTF
-	TRBJ1-1	TRBV7-9	-	TGTGCCAGCGTATGGGCAGGGAACACTGAAGCTTTCTTT	CASVWAGNTEAFF
-	TRBJ2-5	TRBV6-5	-	TGTGCCAGCAGTTACAGAGGGGGTGGGAGACAAGAGACCCAGTACTTC	CASSYRGGGRQETQYF
once	TRBJ2-1	TRBV29-1	TRBD1	TGCAGCGGCGTCCCCTGGGACAGGGGGGGGAATGAGCAGTTCTTC	CSGVPWDRGGNEQFF
-	TRBJ2-5	TRBV7-2	-	TGTGCCAGCAGCGGGTATCCTGGGCCAGAGACCCAGTACTTC	CASSGYPGPETQYF
many	TRBJ2-7	TRBV6-5	-	TGTGCCAGCAGTTACGGGGACGAGCAGTACTTC	CASSYGDEQYF
few	TRBJ2-1	TRBV7-2	-	TGTGCCAGCAGCTTAGTTTTCGGGAATGAGCAGTTCTTC	CASSLVFGNEQFF
-	TRBJ2-3	TRBV6-5	TRBD2	TGTGCCAGCAGAACCGGGCTAGCGGGGGGCGCGGATACGCAGTATTTT	CASRTGLAGGADTQYF
once	TRBJ2-5	TRBV20-1	TRBD2	TGCAGTGCTGCGCGGGGGGGTAGCCAAGAGACCCAGTACTTC	CSAARGGSQETQYF
-	TRBJ1-5	TRBV15	-	TGTGCCACCAGCAGAGATCGGCGGTTGGATCAGCCCCAGCATTTT	CATSRDRRLDQPQHF
-	TRBJ2-7	TRBV7-6	TRBD1	TGTGCCAGCAGCCCGGGACAGTCCCCAGGCGAGCAGTACTTC	CASSPGQSPGEQYF
many	TRBJ2-1	TRBV6-2/TRBV6-3	-	TGTGCCAGCATACAAGACGCGGGACAGATCTACAATGAGCAGTTCTTC	CASIQDAGQIYNEQFF
-	TRBJ2-1	TRBV12-3/TRBV12-4	-	TGTGCCAGCAGTTTTTTAGGGGATGCCTACAATGAGCAGTTCTTC	CASSFLGDAYNEQFF
-	TRBJ2-7	TRBV11-2	TRBD2	TGTGCCAGCAGGTCACTAGCGAAGGACGAGCAGTACTTC	CASRSLAKDEQYF
few	TRBJ2-1	TRBV7-2	-	TGTGCCAGCAGCCCAACCGAAGCCTACAATGAGCAGTTCTTC	CASSPTEAYNEQFF
-	TRBJ2-5	TRBV6-6	TRBD1	TGTGCCAGCAGTCCCAGGGGACAGGGGCAAGAGACCCAGTACTTC	CASSPRGQGQETQYF
few	TRBJ2-1	TRBV29-1	-	TGCAGCGTTGAAGATCGGGGGCCCTTTCTCTACAATGAGCAGTTCTTC	CSVEDRGPFLYNEQFF
-	TRBJ1-1	TRBV29-1	-	TGCAGCGTTAGACCTGGGACAAGGAACACTGAAGCTTTCTTT	CSVRPGTRNTEAFF
few	TRBJ2-5	TRBV7-2	-	TGTGCCAGCAGCTTCTATCCGGGAGCCAAGGGGTCCCAGTACTTC	CASSFYPGAKGSQYF
few	TRBJ2-3	TRBV12-3/TRBV12-4	-	TGTGCCAGCAGGACGCTCACCAGGGGCACAGATACGCAGTATTTT	CASRTLTRGTDTQYF
-	TRBJ1-2	TRBV12-3/TRBV12-4	TRBD1	TGTGCCAGCAGGGAGACAGGGGGCTATGCTAACTATGGCTACACCTTC	CASRETGGYANYGYTF
-	TRBJ1-1	TRBV7-8	TRBD1	TGTGCCAGCAGCCCATCGACAGGGATGAACACTGAAGCTTTCTTT	CASSPSTGMNTEAFF
-	TRBJ1-2	TRBV29-1	TRBD1	TGCAGCGTTGCAAGGGGACAGGGAGGTGGCTACACCTTC	CSVARGQGGGYTF
-	TRBJ2-1	TRBV4-3	-	TGCGCCAGCAGCCTGCGAATAGTTCTGGACAATGAGCAGTTCTTC	CASSLRIVLDNEQFF
-	TRBJ2-1	TRBV4-2	TRBD1	TGTGCCAGCAGCCGAGAGGAAGGCGAGGGGGCGAATGAGCAGTTCTTC	CASSREEGEGANEQFF
-	TRBJ1-2	TRBV7-9	-	TGTGCCAGCAGCTTAGCGGGACACCTCTATGGCTACACCTTC	CASSLAGHLYGYTF
-	TRBJ1-5	TRBV20-1	-	TGCAGTGCTAGAGATGAGAGGGTAAGAGGGAATCAGCCCCAGCATTTT	CSARDERVRGNQPQHF
-	TRBJ2-7	TRBV12-3/TRBV12-4	TRBD1	TGTGCCAGCAGTCGACAGGGGGTTAGCTCCTACGAGCAGTACTTC	CASSRQGVSSYEQYF
few	TRBJ1-6	TRBV6-5	-	TGTGCCAGCACCCGGGACCCTACTTCACCCCTCCACTTT	CASTRDPTSPLHF
-	TRBJ1-1	TRBV29-1	-	TGCAGCGTTGGTCACGGTCTGAACACTGAAGCTTTCTTT	CSVGHGLNTEAFF